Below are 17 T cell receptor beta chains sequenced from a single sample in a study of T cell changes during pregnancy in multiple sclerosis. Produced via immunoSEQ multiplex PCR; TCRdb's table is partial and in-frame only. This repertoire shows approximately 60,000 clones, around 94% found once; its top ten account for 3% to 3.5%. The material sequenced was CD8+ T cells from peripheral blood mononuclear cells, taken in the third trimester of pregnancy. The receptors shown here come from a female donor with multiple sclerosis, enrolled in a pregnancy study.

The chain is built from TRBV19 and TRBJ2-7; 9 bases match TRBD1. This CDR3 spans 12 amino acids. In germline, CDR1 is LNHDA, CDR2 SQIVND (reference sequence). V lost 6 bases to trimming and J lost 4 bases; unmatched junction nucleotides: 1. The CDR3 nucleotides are TGTGCCAGTAGCGGGACAGGGTACGAGCAGTACTTC. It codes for CASSGTGYEQYF.

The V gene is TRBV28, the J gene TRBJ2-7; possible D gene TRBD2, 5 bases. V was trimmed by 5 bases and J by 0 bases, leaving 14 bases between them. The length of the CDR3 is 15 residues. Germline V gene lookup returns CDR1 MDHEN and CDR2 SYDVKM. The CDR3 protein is CASSRPLGSSYEQYF. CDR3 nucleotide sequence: TGTGCCAGCAGTCGTCCCCTAGGGAGCTCCTACGAGCAGTACTTC.

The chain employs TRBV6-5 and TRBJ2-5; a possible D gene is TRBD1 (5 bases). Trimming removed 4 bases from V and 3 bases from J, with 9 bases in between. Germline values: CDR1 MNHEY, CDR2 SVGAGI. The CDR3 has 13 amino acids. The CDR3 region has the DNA TGTGCCAGCAGTTTCGACAGCGAAGAGACCCAGTACTTC. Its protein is CASSFDSEETQYF.

The CDR3 region is CASSLGLAGGPYEQYF. The CDR3 DNA reads TGTGCCAGCTCACTCGGACTAGCGGGAGGGCCGTACGAGCAGTACTTC. The V call is TRBV18, the J call TRBJ2-7; TRBD2 matches 15 bases. This CDR3 is 16 amino acids long. Germline V gives CDR1 KGHSH, CDR2 LQKENI. V shed 4 bases and J 4 bases; nucleotides not matched to a gene: 5.

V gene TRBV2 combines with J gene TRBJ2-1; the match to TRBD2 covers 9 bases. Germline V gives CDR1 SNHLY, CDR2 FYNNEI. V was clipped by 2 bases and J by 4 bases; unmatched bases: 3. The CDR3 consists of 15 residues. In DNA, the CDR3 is TGTGCCAGCAGTGAACTAGCGGGACGGTACAATGAGCAGTTCTTC. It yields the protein CASSELAGRYNEQFF.

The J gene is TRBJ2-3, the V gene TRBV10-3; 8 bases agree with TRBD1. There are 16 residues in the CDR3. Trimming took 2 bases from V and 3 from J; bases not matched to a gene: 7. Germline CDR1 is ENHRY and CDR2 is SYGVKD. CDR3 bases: TGTGCCATCAGTGAGGCTGGACAGGGTGAGACAGATACGCAGTATTTT. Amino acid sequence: CAISEAGQGETDTQYF.

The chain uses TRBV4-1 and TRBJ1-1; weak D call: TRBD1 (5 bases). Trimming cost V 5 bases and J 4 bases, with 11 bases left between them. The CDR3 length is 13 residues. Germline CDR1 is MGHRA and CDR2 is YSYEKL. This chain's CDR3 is CASSLPGGTEAFF. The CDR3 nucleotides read TGCGCCAGCAGCTTGCCGGGGGGCACTGAAGCTTTCTTT.

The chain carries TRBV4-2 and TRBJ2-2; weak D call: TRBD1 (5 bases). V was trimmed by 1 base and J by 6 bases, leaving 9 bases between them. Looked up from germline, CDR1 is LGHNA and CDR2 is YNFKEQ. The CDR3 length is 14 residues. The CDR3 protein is CASSQGQGSGELFF. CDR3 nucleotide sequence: TGTGCCAGCAGCCAAGGGCAGGGATCCGGGGAGCTGTTTTTT.

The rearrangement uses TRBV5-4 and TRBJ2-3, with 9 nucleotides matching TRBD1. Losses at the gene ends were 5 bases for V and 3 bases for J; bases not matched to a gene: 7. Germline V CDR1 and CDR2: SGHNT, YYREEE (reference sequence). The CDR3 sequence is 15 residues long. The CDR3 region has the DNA TGTGCCAGCAGGGCACCCGGGACAGGGACAGATACGCAGTATTTT. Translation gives CASRAPGTGTDTQYF.

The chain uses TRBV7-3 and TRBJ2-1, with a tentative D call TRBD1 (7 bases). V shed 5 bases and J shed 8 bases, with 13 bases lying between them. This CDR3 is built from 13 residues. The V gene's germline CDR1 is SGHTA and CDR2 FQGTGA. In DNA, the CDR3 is TGTGCCAGCAGCCAGGGGGGAAGCGATGAGCAGTTCTTC. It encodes CASSQGGSDEQFF.

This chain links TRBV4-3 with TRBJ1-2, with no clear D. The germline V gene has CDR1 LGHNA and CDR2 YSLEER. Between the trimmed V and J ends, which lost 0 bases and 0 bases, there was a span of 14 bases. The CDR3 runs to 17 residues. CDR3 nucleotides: TGCGCCAGCAGCCAAGAACGTCCCCCACTTGCTAACTATGGCTACACCTTC. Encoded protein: CASSQERPPLANYGYTF.

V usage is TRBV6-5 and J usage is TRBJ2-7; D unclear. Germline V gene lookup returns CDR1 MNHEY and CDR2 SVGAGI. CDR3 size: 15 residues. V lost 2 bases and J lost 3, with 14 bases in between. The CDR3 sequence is CASSYSRFHNYEQYF. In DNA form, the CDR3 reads TGTGCCAGCAGTTACAGCAGGTTCCACAACTACGAGCAGTACTTC.

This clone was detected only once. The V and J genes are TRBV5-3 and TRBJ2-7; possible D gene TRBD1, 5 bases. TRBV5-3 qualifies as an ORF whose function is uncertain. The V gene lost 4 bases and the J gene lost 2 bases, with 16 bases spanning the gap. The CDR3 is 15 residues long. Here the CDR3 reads CARSVQTDAPYEQYF. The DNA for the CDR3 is TGTGCCAGAAGCGTGCAGACAGATGCGCCCTACGAGCAGTACTTC.

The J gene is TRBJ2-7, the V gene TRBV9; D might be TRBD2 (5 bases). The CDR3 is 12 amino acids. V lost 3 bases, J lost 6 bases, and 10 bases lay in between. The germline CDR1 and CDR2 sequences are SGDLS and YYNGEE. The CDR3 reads CASSGTVGEQYF. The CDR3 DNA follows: TGTGCCAGCAGCGGGACTGTCGGCGAGCAGTACTTC.

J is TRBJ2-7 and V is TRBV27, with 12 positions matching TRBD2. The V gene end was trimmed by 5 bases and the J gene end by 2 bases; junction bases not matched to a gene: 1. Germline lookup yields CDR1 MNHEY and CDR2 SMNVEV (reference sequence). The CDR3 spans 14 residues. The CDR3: CASSLAGGTYEQYF. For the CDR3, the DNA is TGTGCCAGCAGTCTAGCGGGAGGGACCTACGAGCAGTACTTC.

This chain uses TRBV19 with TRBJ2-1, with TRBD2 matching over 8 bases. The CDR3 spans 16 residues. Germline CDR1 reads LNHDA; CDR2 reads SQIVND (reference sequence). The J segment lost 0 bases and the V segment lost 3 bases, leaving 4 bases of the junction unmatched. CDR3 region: CASSMAAGVSYNEQFF. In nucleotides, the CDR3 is TGTGCCAGTAGTATGGCAGCGGGAGTCTCCTACAATGAGCAGTTCTTC.

CDR3 DNA: TGTGCCAGCAGCTTCGGAGGGAACCCCTACGAGCAGTACTTC. The encoded protein is CASSFGGNPYEQYF. The chain joins TRBV5-5 to TRBJ2-7; TRBD2 might be the D (6 bases). The CDR3 runs 14 residues. CDR1 is SGHKS and CDR2 is YYEKEE in the germline V gene (reference sequence). V was trimmed by 2 bases and J by 2 bases, leaving 11 bases between them.